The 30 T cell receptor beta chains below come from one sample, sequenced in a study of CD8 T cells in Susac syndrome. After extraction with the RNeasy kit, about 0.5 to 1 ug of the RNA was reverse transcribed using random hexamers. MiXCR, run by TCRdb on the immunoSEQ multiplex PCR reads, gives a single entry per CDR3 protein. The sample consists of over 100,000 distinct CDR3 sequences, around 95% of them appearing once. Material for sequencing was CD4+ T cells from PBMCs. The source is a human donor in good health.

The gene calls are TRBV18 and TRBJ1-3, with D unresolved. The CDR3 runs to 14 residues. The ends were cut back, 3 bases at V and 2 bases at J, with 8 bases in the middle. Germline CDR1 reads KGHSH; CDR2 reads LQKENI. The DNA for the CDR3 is TGTGCCAGCTCACCTCAGAGGACTGGAAACACCATATATTTT. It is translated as CASSPQRTGNTIYF.

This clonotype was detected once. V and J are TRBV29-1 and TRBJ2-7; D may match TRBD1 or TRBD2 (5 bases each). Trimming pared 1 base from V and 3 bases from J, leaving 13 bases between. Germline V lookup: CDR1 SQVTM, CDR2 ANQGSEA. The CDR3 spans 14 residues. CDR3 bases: TGCAGCGTTGAAGGGGGGTCGGGGAACTACGAGCAGTACTTC. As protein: CSVEGGSGNYEQYF.

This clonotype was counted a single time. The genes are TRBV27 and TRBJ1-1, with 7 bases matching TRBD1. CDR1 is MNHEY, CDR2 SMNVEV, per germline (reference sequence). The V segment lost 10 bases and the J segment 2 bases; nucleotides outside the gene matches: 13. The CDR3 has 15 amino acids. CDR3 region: CATRQGGVLNTEAFF. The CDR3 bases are TGTGCCACCAGACAGGGCGGGGTCCTAAACACTGAAGCTTTCTTT.

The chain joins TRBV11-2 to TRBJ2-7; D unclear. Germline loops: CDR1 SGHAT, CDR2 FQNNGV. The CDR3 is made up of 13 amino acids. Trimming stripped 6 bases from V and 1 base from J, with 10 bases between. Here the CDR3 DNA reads TGTGCCAGCAGGAACGAAAATTCCTACGAGCAGTACTTC. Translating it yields CASRNENSYEQYF.

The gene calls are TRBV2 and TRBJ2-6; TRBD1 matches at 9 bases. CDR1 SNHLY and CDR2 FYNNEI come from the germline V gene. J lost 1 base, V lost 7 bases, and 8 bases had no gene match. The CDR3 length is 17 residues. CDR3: CASNGGTGYSGANVLTF. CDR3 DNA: TGTGCCAGCAATGGCGGGACAGGGTATTCTGGGGCCAACGTCCTGACTTTC.

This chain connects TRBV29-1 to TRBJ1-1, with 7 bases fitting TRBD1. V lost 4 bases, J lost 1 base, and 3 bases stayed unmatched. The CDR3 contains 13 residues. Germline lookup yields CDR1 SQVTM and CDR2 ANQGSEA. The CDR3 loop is CSVVAGGNTEAFF. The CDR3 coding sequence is TGCAGCGTTGTTGCAGGGGGGAACACTGAAGCTTTCTTT.

CDR3 in DNA: TGCAGTGCACGACAGTCGAACGCCTACAATGAGCAGTTCTTC. This codes for CSARQSNAYNEQFF. V is TRBV20-1 and J is TRBJ2-1; D is perhaps TRBD1 (5 bases). Germline V gene data show CDR1 as DFQATT and CDR2 as SNEGSKA (reference sequence). V was clipped by 6 bases and J by 2 bases, with 14 bases between them. The CDR3 consists of 14 residues.

Here the CDR3 DNA reads TGTGCCAGCAGTTCCCCCGGGACACCCCAAGAGACCCAGTACTTC. Translating gives CASSSPGTPQETQYF. This chain joins TRBV12-3 or TRBV12-4 and TRBJ2-5; perhaps TRBD1 as D (6 bases). This CDR3 is built from 15 residues. The V gene lost 4 bases and the J gene lost 1 base, with 13 bases spanning the gap.

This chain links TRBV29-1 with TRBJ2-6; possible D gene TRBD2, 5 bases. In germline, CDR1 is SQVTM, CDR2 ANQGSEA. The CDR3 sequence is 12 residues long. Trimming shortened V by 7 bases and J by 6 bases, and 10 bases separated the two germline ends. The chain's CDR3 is CSARSEANVLTF. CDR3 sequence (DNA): TGCAGCGCCCGTAGCGAGGCCAACGTCCTGACTTTC.

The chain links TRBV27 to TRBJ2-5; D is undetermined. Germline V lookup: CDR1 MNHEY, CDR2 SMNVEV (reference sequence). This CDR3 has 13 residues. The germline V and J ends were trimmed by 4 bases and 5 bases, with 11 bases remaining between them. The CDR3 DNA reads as TGTGCCAGCAGTTCCTCGTCCGGGGAGACCCAGTACTTC. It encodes CASSSSSGETQYF.

CDR3 in amino acids: CSGRTSPDEQFF. DNA for the CDR3: TGCAGCGGCAGGACTAGCCCGGATGAGCAGTTCTTC. This sequence joins TRBV29-1 and TRBJ2-1, with 8 bases identical to TRBD2. Germline V lookup: CDR1 SQVTM, CDR2 ANQGSEA. J lost 8 bases, V lost 7 bases, and 7 bases had no gene match. This CDR3 is built from 12 residues.

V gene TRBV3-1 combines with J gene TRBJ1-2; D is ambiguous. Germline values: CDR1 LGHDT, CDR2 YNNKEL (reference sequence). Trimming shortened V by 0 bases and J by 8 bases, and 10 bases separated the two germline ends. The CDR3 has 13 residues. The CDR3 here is CASSQEGLGGYTF. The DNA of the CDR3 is TGTGCCAGCAGCCAAGAGGGTTTGGGAGGCTACACCTTC.

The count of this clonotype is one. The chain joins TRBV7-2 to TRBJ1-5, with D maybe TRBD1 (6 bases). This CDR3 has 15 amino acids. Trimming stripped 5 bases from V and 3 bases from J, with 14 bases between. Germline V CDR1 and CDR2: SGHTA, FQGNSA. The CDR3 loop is CASSPRRGANQPQHF. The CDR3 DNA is TGTGCCAGCAGCCCCCGGCGGGGGGCCAATCAGCCCCAGCATTTT.

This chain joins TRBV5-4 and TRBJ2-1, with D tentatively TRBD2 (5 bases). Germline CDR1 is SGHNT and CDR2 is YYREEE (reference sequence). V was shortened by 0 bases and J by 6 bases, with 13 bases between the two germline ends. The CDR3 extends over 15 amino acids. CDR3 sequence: CASSLASQRGNEQFF. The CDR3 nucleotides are TGTGCCAGCAGCTTGGCTAGCCAGAGAGGCAATGAGCAGTTCTTC. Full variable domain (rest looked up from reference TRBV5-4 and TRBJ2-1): ETGVTQSPTHLIKTRGQQVTLRCSSQSGHNTVSWYQQALGQGPQFIFQYYREEENGRGNFPPRFSGLQFPNYSSELNVNALELDDSALYLCASSLASQRGNEQFFGPGTRLTVL.

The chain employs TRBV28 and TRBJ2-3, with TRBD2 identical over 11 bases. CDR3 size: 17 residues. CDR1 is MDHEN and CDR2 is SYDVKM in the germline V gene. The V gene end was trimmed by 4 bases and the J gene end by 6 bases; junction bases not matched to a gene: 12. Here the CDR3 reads CASSSIRLAGGGDTQYF. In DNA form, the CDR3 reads TGTGCCAGCAGTTCGATCCGTCTAGCGGGAGGAGGGGATACGCAGTATTTT.

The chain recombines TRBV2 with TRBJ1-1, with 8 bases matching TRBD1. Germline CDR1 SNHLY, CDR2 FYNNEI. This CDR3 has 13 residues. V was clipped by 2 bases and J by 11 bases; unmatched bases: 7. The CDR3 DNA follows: TGTGCCAGCAGTGAAACTCCACAGGGGGAGGCTTTCTTT. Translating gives CASSETPQGEAFF.

Here the CDR3 reads CASTQGWVLTEAFF. CDR3 DNA sequence: TGTGCCAGCACTCAAGGGTGGGTTTTGACTGAAGCTTTCTTT. The chain has TRBV2 and TRBJ1-1, with D unclear. Trimming took off 7 bases at V and 5 bases at J, with 17 bases between the two ends. Germline values: CDR1 SNHLY, CDR2 FYNNEI. The CDR3 sequence is 14 residues long.

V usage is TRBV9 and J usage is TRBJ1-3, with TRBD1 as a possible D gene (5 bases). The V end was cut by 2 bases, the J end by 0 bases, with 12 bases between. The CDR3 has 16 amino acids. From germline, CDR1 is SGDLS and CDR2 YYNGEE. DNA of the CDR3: TGTGCCAGCAGCGTTTTGGGGGGAACCTCTGGAAACACCATATATTTT. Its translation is CASSVLGGTSGNTIYF.

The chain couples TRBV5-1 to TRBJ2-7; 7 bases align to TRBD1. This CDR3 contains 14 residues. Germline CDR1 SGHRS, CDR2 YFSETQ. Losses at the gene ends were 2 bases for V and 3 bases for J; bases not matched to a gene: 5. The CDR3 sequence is CASSFDREVYEQYF. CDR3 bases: TGCGCCAGCAGCTTCGACAGGGAAGTCTACGAGCAGTACTTC.

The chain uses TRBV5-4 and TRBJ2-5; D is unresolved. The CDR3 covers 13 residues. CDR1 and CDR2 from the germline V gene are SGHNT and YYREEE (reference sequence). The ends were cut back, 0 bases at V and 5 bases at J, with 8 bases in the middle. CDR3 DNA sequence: TGTGCCAGCAGCTTGGGGGGTTGGGAGACCCAGTACTTC. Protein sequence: CASSLGGWETQYF.

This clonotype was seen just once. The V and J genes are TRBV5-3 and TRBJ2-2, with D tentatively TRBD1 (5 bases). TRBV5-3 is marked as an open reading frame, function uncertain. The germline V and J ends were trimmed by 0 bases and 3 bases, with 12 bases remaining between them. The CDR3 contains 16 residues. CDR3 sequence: CARSLGLSGYTGELFF. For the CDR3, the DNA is TGTGCCAGAAGCTTGGGACTTTCAGGGTACACCGGGGAGCTGTTTTTT.

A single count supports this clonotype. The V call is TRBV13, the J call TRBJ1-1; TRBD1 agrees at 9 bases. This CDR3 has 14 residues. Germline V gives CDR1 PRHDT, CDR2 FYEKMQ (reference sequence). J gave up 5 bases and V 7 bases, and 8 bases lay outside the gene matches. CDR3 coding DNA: TGTGCCAGCACCACGGGACAGGGTTTTACTGAAGCTTTCTTT. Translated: CASTTGQGFTEAFF.

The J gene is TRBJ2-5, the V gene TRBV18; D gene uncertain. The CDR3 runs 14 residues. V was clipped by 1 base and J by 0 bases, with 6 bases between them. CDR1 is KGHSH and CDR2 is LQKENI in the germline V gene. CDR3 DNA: TGTGCCAGCTCACCACGGGCTTACCAAGAGACCCAGTACTTC. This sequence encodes CASSPRAYQETQYF.

CDR3 in amino acids: CASSYSQGYYEQYF. The CDR3 DNA is TGTGCCAGCAGTTACTCGCAGGGTTACTACGAGCAGTACTTC. The chain has TRBV6-5 and TRBJ2-7; tentatively, D is TRBD1 (5 bases). This CDR3 has 14 residues. V lost 0 bases and J 3 bases, leaving 9 bases between the germline ends. Germline CDR1 and CDR2: MNHEY and SVGAGI.

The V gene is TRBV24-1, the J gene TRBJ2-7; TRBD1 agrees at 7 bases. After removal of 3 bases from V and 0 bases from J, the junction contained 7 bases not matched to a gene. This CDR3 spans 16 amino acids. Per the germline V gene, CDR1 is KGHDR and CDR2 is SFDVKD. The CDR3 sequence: CATSDKGAETSYEQYF. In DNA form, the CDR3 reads TGTGCCACCAGTGATAAGGGGGCCGAAACCTCCTACGAGCAGTACTTC.

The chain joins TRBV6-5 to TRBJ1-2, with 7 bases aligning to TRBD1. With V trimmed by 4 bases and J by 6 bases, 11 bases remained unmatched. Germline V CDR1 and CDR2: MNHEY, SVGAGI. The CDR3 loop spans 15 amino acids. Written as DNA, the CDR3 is TGTGCCAGCAGTTCACGGAGCAGGGGGGTAAATGGCTACACCTTC. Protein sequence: CASSSRSRGVNGYTF.

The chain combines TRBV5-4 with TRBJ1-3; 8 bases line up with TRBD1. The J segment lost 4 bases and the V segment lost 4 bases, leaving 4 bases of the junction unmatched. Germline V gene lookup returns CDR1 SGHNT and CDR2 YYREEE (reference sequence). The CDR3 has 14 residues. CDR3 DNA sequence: TGTGCCAGCAGCCAAGACAGGGGAGGAAACACCATATATTTT. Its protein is CASSQDRGGNTIYF.

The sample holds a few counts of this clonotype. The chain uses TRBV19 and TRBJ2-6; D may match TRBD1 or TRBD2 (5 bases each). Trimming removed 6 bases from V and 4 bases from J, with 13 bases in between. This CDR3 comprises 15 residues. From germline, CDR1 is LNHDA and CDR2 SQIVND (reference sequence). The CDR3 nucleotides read TGTGCCAGTAGCCCCTGGGGGAGCGGGGCCAACGTCCTGACTTTC. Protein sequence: CASSPWGSGANVLTF.

The CDR3 DNA is TGCAGTGCTTTGGACAGGACCTACATTCAGTACTTC. It codes for CSALDRTYIQYF. The rearrangement links TRBV20-1 to TRBJ2-4; 7 bases map to TRBD1. Trimming cost V 5 bases and J 8 bases; bases outside gene matches: 6. CDR3 length: 12 residues. The germline V gene has CDR1 DFQATT and CDR2 SNEGSKA (reference sequence).

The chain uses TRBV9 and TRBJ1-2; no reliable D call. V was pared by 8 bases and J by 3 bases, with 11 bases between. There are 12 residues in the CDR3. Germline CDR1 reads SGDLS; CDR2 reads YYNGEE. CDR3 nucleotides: TGTGCCAGTTCGGAGAGAGACTATGGCTACACCTTC. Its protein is CASSERDYGYTF.